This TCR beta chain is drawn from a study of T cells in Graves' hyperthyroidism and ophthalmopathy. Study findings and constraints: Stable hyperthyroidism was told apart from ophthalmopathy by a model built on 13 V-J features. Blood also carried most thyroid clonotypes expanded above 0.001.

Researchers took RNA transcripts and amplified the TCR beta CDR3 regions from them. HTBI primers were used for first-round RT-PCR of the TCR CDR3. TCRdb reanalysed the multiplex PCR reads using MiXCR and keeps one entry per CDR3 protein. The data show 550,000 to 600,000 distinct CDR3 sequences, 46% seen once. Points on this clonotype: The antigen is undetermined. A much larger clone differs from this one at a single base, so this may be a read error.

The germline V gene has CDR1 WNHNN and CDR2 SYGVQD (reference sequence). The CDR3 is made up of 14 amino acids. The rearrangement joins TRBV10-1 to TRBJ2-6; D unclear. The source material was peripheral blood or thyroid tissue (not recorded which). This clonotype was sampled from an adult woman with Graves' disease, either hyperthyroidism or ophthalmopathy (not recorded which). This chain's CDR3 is CASSDHAGANVLTF. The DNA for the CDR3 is TGTGCCAGCAGTGATCACGCTGGGGCCAACGTCCTGACTTTC.